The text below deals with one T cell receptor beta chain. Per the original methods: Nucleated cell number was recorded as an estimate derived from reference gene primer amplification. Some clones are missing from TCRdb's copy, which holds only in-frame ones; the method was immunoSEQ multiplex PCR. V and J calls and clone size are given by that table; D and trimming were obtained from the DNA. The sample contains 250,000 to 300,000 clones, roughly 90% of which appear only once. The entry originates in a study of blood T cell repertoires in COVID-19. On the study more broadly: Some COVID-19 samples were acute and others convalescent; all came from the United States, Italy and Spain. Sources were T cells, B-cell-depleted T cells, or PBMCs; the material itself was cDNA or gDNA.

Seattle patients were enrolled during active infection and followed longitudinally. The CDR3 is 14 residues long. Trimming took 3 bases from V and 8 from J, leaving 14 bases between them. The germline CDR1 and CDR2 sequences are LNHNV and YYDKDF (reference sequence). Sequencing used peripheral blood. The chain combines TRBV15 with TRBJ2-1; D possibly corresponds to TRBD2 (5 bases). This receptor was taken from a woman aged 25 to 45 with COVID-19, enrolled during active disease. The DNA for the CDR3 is TGTGCCACCAGCAGGGGTGACCAGAGGGATGAGCAGTTCTTC. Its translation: CATSRGDQRDEQFF.